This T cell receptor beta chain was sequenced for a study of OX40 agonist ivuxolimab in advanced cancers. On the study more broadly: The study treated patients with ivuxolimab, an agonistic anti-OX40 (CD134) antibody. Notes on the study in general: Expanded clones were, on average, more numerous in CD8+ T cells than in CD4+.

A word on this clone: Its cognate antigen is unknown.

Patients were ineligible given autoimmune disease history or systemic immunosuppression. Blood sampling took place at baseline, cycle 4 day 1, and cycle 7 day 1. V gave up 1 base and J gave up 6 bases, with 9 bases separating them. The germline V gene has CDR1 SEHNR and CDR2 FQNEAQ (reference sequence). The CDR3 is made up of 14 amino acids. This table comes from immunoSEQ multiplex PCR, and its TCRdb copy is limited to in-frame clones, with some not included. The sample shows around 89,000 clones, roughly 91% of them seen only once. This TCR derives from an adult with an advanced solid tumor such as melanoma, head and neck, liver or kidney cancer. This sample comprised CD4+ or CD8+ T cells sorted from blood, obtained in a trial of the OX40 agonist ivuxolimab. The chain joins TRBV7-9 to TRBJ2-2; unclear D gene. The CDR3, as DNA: TGTGCCAGCAGCTTAGGCAGGTGGCCCGGGGAGCTGTTTTTT. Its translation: CASSLGRWPGELFF.